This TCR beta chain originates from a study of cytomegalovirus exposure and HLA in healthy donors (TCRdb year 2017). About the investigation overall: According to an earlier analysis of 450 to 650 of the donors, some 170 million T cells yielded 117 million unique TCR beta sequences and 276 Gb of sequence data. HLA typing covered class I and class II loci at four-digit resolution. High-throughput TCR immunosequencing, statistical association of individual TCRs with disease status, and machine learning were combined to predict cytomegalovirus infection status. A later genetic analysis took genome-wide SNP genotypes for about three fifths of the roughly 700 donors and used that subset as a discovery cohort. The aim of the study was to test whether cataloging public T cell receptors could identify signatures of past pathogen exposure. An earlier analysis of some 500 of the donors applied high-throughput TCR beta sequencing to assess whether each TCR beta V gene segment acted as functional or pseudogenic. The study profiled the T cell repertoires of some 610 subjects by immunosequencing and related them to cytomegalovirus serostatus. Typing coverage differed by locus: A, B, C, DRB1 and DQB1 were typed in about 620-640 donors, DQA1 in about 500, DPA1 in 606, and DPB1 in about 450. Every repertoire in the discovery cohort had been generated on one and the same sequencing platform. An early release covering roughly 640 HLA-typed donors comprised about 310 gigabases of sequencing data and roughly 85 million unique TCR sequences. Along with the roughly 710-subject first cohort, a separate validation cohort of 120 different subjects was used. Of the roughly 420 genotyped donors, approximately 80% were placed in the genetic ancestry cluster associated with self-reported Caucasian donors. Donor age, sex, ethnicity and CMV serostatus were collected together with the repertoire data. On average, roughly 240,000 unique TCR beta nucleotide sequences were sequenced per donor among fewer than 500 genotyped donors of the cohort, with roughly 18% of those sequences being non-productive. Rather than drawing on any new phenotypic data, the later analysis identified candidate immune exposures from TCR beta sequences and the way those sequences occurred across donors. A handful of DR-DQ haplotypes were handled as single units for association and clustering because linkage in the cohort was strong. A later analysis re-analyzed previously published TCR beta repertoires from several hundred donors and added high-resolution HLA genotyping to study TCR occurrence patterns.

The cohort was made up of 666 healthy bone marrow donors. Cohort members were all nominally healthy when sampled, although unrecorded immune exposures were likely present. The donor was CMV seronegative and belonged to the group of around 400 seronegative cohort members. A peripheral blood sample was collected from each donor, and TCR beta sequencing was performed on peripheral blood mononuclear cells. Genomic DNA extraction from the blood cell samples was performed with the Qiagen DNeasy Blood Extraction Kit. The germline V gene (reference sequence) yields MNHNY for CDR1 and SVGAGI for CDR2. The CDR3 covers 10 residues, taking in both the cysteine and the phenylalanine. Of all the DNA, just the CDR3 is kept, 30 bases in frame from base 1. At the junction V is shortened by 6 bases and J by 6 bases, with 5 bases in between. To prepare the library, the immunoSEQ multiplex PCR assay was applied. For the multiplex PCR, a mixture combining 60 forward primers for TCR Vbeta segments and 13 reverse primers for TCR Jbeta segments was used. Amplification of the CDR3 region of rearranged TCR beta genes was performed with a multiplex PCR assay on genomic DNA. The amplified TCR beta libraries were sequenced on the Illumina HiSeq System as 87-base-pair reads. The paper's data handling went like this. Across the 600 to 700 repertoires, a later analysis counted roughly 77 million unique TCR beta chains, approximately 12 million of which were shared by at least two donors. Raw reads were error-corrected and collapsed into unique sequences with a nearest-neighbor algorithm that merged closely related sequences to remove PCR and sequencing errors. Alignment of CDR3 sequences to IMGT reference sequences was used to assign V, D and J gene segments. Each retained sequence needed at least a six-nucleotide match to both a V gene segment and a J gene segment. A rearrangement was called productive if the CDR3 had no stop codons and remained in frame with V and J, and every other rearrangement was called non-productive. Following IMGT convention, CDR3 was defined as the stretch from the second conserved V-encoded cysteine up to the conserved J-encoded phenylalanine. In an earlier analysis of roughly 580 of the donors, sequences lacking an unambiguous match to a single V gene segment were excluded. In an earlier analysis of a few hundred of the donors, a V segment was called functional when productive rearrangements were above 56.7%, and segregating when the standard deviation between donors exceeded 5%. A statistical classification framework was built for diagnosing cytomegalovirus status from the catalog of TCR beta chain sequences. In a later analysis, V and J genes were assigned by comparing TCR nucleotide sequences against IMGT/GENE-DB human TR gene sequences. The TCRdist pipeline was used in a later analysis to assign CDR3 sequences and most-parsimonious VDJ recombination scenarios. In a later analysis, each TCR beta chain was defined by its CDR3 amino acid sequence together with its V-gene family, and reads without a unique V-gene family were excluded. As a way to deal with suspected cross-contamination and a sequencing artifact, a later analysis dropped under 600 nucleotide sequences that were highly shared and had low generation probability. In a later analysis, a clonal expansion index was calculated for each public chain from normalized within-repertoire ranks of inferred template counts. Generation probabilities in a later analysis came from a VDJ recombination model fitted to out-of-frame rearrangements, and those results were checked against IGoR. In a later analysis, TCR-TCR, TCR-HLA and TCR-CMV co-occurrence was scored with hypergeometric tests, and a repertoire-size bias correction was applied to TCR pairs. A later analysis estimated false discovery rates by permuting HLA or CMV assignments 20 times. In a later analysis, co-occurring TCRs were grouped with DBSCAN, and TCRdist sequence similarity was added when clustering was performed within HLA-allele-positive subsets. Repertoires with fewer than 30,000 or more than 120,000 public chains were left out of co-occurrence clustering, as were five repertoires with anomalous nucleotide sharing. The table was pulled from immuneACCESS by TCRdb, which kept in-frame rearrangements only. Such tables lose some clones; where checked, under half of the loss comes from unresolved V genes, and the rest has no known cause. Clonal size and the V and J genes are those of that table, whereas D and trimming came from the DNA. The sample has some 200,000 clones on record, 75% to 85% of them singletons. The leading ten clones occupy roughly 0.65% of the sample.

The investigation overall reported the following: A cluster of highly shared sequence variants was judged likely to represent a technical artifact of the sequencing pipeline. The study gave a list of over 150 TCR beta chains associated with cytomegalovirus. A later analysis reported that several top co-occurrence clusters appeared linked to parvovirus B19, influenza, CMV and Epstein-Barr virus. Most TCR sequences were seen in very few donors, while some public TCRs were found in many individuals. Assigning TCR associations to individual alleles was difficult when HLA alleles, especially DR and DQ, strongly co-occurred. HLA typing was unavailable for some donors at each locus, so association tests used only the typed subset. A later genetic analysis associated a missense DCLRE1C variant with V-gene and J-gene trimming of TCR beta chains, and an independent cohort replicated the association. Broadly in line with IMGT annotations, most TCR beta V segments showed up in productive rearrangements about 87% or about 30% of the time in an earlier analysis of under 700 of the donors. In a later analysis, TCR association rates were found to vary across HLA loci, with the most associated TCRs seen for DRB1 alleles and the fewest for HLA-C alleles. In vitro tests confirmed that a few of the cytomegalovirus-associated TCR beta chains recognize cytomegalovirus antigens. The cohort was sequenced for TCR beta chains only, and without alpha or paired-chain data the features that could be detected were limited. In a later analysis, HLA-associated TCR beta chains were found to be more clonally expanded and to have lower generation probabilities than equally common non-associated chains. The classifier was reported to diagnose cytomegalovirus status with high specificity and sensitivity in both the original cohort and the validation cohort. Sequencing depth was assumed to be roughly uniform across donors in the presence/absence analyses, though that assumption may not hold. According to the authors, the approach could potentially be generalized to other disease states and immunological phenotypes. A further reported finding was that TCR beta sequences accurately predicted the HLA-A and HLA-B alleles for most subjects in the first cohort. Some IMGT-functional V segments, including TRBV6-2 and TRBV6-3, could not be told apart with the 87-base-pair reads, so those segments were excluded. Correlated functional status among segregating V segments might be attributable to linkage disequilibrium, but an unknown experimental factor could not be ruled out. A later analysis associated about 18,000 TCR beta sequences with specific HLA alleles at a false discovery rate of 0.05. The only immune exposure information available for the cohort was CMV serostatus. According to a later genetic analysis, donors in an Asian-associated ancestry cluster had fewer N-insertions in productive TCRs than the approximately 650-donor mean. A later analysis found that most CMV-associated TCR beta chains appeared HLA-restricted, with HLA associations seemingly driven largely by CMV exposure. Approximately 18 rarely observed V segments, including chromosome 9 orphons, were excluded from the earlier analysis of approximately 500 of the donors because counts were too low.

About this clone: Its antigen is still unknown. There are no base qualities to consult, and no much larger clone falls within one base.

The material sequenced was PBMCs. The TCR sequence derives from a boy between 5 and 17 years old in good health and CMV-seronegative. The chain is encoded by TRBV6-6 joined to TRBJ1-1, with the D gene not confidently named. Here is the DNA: TGTGCCAGCAGCCTATCTGAAGCTTTCTTT. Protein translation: CASSLSEAFF.